The T cell receptor beta chain under discussion was sequenced for a study of blood T cells in healthy people across ages. At the level of the study: About one barcoded beta molecule per two T cells was the capture yield of template switching.

It was with a sample-barcoded 5' primer and a J-beta primer mix that a second PCR of about 6 to 12 cycles was run. TCRdb re-called the 5' RACE reads through MiXCR, storing one row per CDR3 protein. This table has 550,000 to 650,000 distinct CDR3 sequences, about 28% appearing once. A note on this clonotype: Its specificity is not known. A junction end diverges from the germline sequence, so it may reflect a read error.

Study-level findings and limits: While age rose, TCR beta diversity per million T cells dropped in a roughly linear way.

Germline loops: CDR1 MNHEY, CDR2 SVGEGT. The CDR3 has 15 amino acids. The clonotype comes from a woman of 80 years or more in good health. The rearrangement links TRBV6-2 or TRBV6-3 to TRBJ1-2; D gene unclear. Sequencing was performed on blood. The CDR3: CARSYAPANYHGYTF. CDR3 sequence (DNA): TGTGCCCGCAGTTACGCGCCGGCTAACTACCATGGCTACACCTTC.